Listed below are T cell receptor beta chains from one sample, sequenced in a study of CD8+CD57+ T cells in acquired aplastic anemia. TCRdb ran MiXCR on the reads and lists one entry per CDR3 protein. This sample carries under 250,000 distinct CDR3 sequences, around three fifths of them seen once, and the ten largest clones take roughly 61%. The sequenced sample consisted of sorted CD4+, CD8+, or CD8+CD57+ T cells (not recorded which) from PBMCs. The source of these receptors is a human donor with aplastic anemia. Each CDR3 is given with its conserved first and last residue. D genes are given only for firm matches. Only part of the rows carry a size: once, few, many, or a class if the clone is expanded.

d_gene	abundance	j_gene	v_gene	CDR3aa	CDR3nt
-	few	TRBJ2-5	TRBV9	CASSPLDWETQYF	TGTGCCAGCAGCCCACTCGATTGGGAGACCCAGTACTTC
TRBD1	few	TRBJ2-7	TRBV10-3	CAISEFGQGADEQYF	TGTGCCATCAGTGAGTTTGGACAGGGTGCAGACGAGCAGTACTTC
-	-	TRBJ2-1	TRBV7-6	CANSLGEQAEQFF	TGTGCCAACAGCTTGGGCGAGCAGGCTGAGCAGTTCTTC
TRBD1	few	TRBJ1-2	TRBV20-1	CSDPTQGADGYTF	TGCAGTGACCCAACACAGGGGGCGGATGGCTACACCTTC
-	-	TRBJ1-1	TRBV6-1	CALTGNSLRGTEAFF	TGTGCGCTAACTGGGAACAGTCTACGAGGGACTGAAGCTTTCTTT
TRBD1	-	TRBJ2-7	TRBV12-3/TRBV12-4	CASSSRGQGTYEQYF	TGTGCCAGCAGTTCGCGGGGACAGGGAACCTACGAGCAGTACTTC
TRBD2	-	TRBJ2-1	TRBV12-5	CASGAGGPPYNEQFF	TGTGCTAGTGGTGCGGGGGGGCCTCCCTACAATGAGCAGTTCTTC
-	once	TRBJ2-2	TRBV5-1	CASSLGGLANTGELFF	TGCGCCAGCAGCTTGGGTGGACTGGCGAACACCGGGGAGCTGTTTTTT
-	many	TRBJ1-1	TRBV20-1	CSASSGEVTEAFF	TGCAGTGCTAGTTCTGGGGAGGTCACTGAAGCTTTCTTT
-	-	TRBJ2-7	TRBV5-1	CASRLDGSYEQYF	TGCGCCAGCAGGCTGGACGGCTCCTACGAGCAGTACTTC
-	-	TRBJ1-5	TRBV20-1	CSASASRDVSNQPQHF	TGCAGTGCTTCGGCGTCCCGGGACGTTAGCAATCAGCCCCAGCATTTT
-	-	TRBJ1-6	TRBV14	CASSRRYNSPLHF	TGTGCCAGCAGCCGACGGTATAATTCACCCCTCCACTTT
TRBD1	-	TRBJ2-1	TRBV7-8	CASRGRDRGRGNEQFF	TGTGCCAGCAGGGGGAGAGACAGGGGGCGCGGAAATGAGCAGTTCTTC
TRBD2	many	TRBJ2-3	TRBV4-1	CASSQGDSGGAADTQYF	TGCGCCAGCAGCCAAGGGGATAGCGGGGGGGCGGCAGATACGCAGTATTTT
-	few	TRBJ2-7	TRBV5-1	CASRDPADYEQYF	TGCGCCAGCCGGGACCCAGCGGACTACGAGCAGTACTTC
TRBD2	-	TRBJ2-1	TRBV7-2	CASSRGPGLAGNEQFF	TGTGCCAGCAGTCGTGGCCCGGGACTAGCGGGGAATGAGCAGTTCTTC
-	-	TRBJ2-1	TRBV25-1	CASSVAQGWDNEQFF	TGTGCCAGCAGCGTAGCCCAGGGATGGGACAATGAGCAGTTCTTC
-	many	TRBJ2-2	TRBV4-1	CASSQEEEGGELFF	TGCGCCAGCAGCCAAGAGGAAGAGGGCGGGGAGCTGTTTTTT
TRBD2	few	TRBJ2-7	TRBV7-3	CASSSGTSGGYEQYF	TGTGCCAGCAGCTCCGGGACTAGCGGGGGCTACGAGCAGTACTTC
-	once	TRBJ1-6	TRBV13	CASSLGPYSPLHF	TGTGCCAGCAGCTTGGGACCTTATTCACCCCTCCACTTT
TRBD1	-	TRBJ2-3	TRBV24-1	CATGDRGRDTQYF	TGTGCCACCGGGGACAGGGGGCGGGATACGCAGTATTTT
-	-	TRBJ2-1	TRBV29-1	CSVEEGANEQFF	TGCAGCGTTGAAGAGGGGGCCAATGAGCAGTTCTTC